This T cell receptor (beta chain) was retrieved from a study of blood T cells in healthy people across ages. The V segment lost 2 bases and the J segment 4 bases; nucleotides outside the gene matches: 4. The CDR3 runs 16 residues. The germline V gene has CDR1 SGHRS and CDR2 YFSETQ. The use of a sample-barcoded 5' primer and a J-beta primer mix characterized a second PCR of about 7 to 12 cycles. Tagging of each cDNA molecule was performed by a template-switch adaptor with 12 random nucleotides. The yield of each sample was at least 2.5 million CDR3-containing paired-end reads. One entry per CDR3 protein, called by TCRdb with MiXCR from the 5' RACE reads. This sample has roughly 700,000 distinct CDR3 sequences, with around half found just once.

V usage is TRBV5-1 and J usage is TRBJ2-6; TRBD1 matches 9 bases. The TCR comes from a woman aged 55-70 years in good health. Material: blood. CDR3 in DNA: TGCGCCAGCAGCTTCGGACAGGGGAAGGGGGCCAACGTCCTGACTTTC. Its translation: CASSFGQGKGANVLTF.